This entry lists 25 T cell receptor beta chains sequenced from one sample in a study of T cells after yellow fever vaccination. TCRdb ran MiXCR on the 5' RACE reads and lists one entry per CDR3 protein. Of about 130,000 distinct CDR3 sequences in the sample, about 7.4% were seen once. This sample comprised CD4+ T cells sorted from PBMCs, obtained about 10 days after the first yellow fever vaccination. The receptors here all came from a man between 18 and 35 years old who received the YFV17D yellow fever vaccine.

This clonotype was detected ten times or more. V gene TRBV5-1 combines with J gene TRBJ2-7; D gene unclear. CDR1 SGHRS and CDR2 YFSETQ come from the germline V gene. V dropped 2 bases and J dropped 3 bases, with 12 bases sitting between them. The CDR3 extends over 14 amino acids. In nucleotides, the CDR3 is TGCGCCAGCAGCTTCGGCGCGAACAGCTACGAGCAGTACTTC. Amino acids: CASSFGANSYEQYF. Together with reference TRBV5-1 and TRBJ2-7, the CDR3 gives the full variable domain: KAGVTQTPRYLIKTRGQQVTLSCSPISGHRSVSWYQQTPGQGLQFLFEYFSETQRNKGNFPGRFSGRQFSNSRSEMNVSTLELGDSALYLCASSFGANSYEQYFGPGTRLTVT.

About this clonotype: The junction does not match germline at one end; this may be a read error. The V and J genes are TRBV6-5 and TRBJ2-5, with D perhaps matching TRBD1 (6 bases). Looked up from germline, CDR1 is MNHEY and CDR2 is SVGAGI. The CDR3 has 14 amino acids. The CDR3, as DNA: TGTGCCAGCAGTTATCTGGACAGAAAAGAGATCCAGTACTTC. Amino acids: CASSYLDRKEIQYF.

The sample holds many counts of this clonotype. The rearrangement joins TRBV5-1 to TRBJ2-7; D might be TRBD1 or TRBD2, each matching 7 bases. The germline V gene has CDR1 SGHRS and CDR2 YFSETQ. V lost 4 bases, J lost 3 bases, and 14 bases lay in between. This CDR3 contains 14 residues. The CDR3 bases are TGCGCCAGCAGCGTTCAGGGGGGGCACTACGAGCAGTACGTC. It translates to CASSVQGGHYEQYV.

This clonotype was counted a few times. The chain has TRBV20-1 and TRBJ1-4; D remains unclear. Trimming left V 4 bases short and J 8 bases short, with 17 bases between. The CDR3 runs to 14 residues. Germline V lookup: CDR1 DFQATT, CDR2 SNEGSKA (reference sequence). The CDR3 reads CSAIPATTREKLFF. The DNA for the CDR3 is TGCAGTGCTATCCCTGCTACTACTAGGGAAAAACTGTTTTTT.

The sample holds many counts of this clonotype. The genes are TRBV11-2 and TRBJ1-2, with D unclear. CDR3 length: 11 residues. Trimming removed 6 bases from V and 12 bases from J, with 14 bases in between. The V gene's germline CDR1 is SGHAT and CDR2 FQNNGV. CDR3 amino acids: CASSLGPPNTF. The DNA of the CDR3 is TGTGCCAGCAGTTTGGGTCCCCCTAACACCTTC.

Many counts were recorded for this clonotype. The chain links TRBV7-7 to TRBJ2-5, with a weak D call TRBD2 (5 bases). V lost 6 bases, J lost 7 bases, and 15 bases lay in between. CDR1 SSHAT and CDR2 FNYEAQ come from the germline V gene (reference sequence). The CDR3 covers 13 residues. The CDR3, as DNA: TGTGCCAGCAGGCCCACTAGTGCGGCGACCCAGTACTTC. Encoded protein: CASRPTSAATQYF.

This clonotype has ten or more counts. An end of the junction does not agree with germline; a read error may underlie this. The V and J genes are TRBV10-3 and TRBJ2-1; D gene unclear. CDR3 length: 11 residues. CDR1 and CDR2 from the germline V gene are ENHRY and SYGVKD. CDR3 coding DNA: TGTGCCATCAGAGAGTACAATGAGCAGTTCTTC. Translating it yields CAIREYNEQFF.

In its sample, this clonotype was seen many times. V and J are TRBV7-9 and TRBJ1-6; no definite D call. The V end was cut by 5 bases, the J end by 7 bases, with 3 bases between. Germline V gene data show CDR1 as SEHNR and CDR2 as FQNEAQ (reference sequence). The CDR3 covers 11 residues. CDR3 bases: TGTGCCAGCAGCCAGAATTCACCCCTCCACTTT. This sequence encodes CASSQNSPLHF.

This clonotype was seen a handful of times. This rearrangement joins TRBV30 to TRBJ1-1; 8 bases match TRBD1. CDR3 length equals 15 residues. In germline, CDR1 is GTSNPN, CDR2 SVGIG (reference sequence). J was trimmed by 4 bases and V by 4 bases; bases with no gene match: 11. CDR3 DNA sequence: TGTGCCTGGACTTCGAGGTCAGGGGGCGGCACTGAAGCTTTCTTT. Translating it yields CAWTSRSGGGTEAFF.

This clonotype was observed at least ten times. CDR3 protein: CASSFSGGSYGYTF. The CDR3 coding sequence is TGTGCCAGCAGCTTCTCGGGGGGATCCTACGGCTACACCTTC. This chain connects TRBV7-2 to TRBJ1-2, with a weak D call TRBD1 (5 bases). The CDR3 runs 14 residues. Looked up from germline, CDR1 is SGHTA and CDR2 is FQGNSA. V was trimmed by 3 bases and J by 8 bases, leaving 16 bases between them.

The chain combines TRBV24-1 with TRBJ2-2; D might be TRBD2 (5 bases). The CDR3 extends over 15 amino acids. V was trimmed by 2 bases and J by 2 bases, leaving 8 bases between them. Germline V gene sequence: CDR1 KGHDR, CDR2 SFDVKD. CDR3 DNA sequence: TGTGCCACCAGTGATTGGGCGGGCAACACCGGGGAGCTGTTTTTT. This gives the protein CATSDWAGNTGELFF.

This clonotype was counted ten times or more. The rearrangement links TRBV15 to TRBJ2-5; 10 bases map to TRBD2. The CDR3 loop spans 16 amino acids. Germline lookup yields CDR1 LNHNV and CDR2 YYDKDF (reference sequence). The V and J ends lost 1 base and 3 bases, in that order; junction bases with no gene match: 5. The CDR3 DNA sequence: TGTGCCACCAGCAGAGGTGGAAGCGGGGGGGAAGAGACCCAGTACTTC. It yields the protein CATSRGGSGGEETQYF.

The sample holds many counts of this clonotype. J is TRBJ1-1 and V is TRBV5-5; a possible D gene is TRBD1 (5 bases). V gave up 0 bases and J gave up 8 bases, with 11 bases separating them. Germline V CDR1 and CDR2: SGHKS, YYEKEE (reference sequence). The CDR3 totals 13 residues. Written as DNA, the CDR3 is TGTGCCAGCAGCTTGGACTGGGGCGGGGAAGCTTTCTTT. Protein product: CASSLDWGGEAFF. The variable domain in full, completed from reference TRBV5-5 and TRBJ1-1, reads DAGVTQSPTHLIKTRGQQVTLRCSPISGHKSVSWYQQVLGQGPQFIFQYYEKEERGRGNFPDRFSARQFPNYSSELNVNALLLGDSALYLCASSLDWGGEAFFGQGTRLTVV.

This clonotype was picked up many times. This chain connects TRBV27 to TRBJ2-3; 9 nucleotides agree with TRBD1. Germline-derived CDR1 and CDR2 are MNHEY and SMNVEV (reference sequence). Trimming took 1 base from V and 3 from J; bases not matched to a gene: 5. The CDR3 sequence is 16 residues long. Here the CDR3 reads CASSLLGTGPTDTQYF. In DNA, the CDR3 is TGTGCCAGCAGTTTATTAGGGACAGGGCCGACAGATACGCAGTATTTT.

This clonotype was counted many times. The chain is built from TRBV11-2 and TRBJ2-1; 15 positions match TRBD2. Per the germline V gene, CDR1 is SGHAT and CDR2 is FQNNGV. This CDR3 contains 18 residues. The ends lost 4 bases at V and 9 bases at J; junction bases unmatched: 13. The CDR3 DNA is TGTGCCAGCAGCTCCGGGACTAGCGGGGGGCGTGCCCTCCCTGAGCAGTTCTTC. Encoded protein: CASSSGTSGGRALPEQFF.

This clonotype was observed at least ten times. The CDR3 loop is CASGKGAHTGELFF. DNA of the CDR3: TGTGCCAGCGGCAAGGGGGCGCACACCGGGGAGCTGTTTTTT. The chain links TRBV11-3 to TRBJ2-2; 7 bases are shared with TRBD1. CDR1 SGHNT and CDR2 YENEEA come from the germline V gene. Trimming took 8 bases from V and 3 from J; bases not matched to a gene: 6. The CDR3 covers 14 residues.

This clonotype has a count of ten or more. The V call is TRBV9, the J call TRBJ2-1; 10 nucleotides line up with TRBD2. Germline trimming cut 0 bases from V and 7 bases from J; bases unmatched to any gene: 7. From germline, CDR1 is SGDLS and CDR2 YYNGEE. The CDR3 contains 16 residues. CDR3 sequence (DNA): TGTGCCAGCAGCGTAGGGAGCGGGGGGGTGTGGAATGAGCAGTTCTTC. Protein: CASSVGSGGVWNEQFF.

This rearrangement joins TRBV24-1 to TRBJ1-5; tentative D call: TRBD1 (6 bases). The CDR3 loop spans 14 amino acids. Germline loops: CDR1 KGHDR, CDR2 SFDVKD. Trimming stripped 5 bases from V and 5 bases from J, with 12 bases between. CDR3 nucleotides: TGTGCCACCAGTGTAGGGGGTTGGGATCAGCCCCAGCATTTT. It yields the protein CATSVGGWDQPQHF.

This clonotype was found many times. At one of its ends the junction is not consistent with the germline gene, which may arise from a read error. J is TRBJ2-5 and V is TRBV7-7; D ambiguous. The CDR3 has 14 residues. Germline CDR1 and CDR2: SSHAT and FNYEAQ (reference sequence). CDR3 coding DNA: TGTGCTAGCAGCTTAGGCCCGCTCGGGGAGACCCAGTACTTC. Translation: CASSLGPLGETQYF.

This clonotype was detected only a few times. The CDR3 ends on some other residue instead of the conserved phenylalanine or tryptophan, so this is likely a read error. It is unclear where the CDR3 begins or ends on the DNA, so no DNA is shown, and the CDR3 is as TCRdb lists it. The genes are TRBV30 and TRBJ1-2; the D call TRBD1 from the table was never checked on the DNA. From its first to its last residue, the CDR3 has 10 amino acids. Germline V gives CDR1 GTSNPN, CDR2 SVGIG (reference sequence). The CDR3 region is CAWDRDRAFL.

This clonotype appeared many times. This CDR3 reads CATSRDNNYGYTF. CDR3 in DNA: TGTGCCACCAGTCGGGATAATAACTATGGCTACACCTTC. This chain links TRBV24-1 with TRBJ1-2; unclear D gene. The V gene's germline CDR1 is KGHDR and CDR2 SFDVKD. CDR3 length equals 13 residues. The germline V and J ends were trimmed by 6 bases and 1 base, with 8 bases remaining between them.

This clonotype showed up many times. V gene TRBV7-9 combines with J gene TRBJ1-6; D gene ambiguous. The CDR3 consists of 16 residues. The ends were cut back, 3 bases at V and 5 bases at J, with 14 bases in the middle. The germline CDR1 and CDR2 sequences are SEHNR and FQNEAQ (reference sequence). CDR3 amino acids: CASSFGLAGNNSPLHF. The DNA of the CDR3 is TGTGCCAGCAGCTTCGGACTAGCAGGCAATAATTCACCCCTCCACTTT.

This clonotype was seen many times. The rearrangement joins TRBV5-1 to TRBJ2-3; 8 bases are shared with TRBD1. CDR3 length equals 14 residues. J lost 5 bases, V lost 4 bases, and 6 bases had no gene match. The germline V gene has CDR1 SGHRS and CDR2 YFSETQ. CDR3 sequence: CASSPGQVKDTQYF. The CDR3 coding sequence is TGCGCCAGCAGCCCGGGACAGGTCAAAGATACGCAGTATTTT.

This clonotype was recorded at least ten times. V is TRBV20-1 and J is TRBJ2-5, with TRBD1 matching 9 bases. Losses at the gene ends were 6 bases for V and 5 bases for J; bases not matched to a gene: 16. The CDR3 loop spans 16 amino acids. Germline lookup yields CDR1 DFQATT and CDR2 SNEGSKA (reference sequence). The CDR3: CSARTLGTGTIETQYF. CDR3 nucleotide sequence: TGCAGTGCCCGTACCTTAGGGACAGGGACCATTGAGACCCAGTACTTC.

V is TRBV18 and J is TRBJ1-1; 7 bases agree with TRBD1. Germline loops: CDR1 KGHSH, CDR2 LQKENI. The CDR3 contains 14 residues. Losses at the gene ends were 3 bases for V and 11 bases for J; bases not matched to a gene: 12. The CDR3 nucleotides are TGTGCCAGCTCACCGACGGGCGAGGGGGCTATTGCTTTCTTT. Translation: CASSPTGEGAIAFF.